This T cell receptor (beta chain) derives from a study of blood T cell repertoires in COVID-19. Sequencing used immunoSEQ multiplex PCR; TCRdb keeps in-frame clones, though not all of them. This table has roughly 230,000 clones, around 82% appearing once. The receptor was isolated from a man aged 45-65 years with active or convalescent COVID-19. The material sequenced was peripheral blood.

This CDR3 is CASSSWEGALGETQYF. The CDR3 nucleotides are TGTGCCAGCAGTTCCTGGGAGGGCGCCTTGGGGGAGACCCAGTACTTC. The rearrangement links TRBV2 to TRBJ2-5, with 7 bases fitting TRBD2. The CDR3 extends over 16 amino acids. Germline CDR1 is SNHLY and CDR2 is FYNNEI. V lost 5 bases and J lost 5; bases outside the gene matches: 14.